Listed here is a single T cell receptor (beta chain). What it binds is unknown. Trimming left V 4 bases short and J 2 bases short, with 12 bases between. Per the germline V gene, CDR1 is MNHNY and CDR2 is SVGAGI (reference sequence). The CDR3 extends over 14 amino acids. The data originate from a study of CD4 T cells in relation to SARS-CoV-2 and coronaviruses. TCRdb's copy holds only in-frame clones and misses some; the assay was immunoSEQ multiplex PCR. This repertoire shows just under 20,000 clones, roughly 78% found once; its top ten account for about 20%. Before the COVID-19 pandemic, during about 2011-2019, CD4+ T cells were taken from unexposed donors. The cells were cultured for under 13 days before CD4+ T cells were isolated. Each well had approximately 2 million PBMCs in around 5% human AB serum with IL-2.

The TCR originated in a human donor in good health. The sequencing sample was made of CD4+ T cells from PBMCs, cultured in vitro. This rearrangement joins TRBV6-6 to TRBJ2-7; D perhaps matches TRBD2 (5 bases). The CDR3 protein is CASSWTDITYEQYF. In DNA form, the CDR3 reads TGTGCCAGCAGTTGGACTGATATTACCTACGAGCAGTACTTC.